One sample yielded the 18 T cell receptor beta chains listed below, sequenced in a study of CD8+ T cells in alopecia areata. As to treatment: oral pan-JAK inhibitor, 5-10 mg twice daily. The authors extracted RNA and reverse transcribed it into cDNA as the sequencing template. Clones were sequenced by immunoSEQ multiplex PCR, and TCRdb holds only the in-frame ones, with some missing. This sample has roughly 100,000 clones, with 50% to 75% found just once. The specimen was CD8+ T cells sorted from blood, collected at week 4, from a patient treated with tofacitinib. Every receptor here comes from a human donor with alopecia areata.

The CDR3: CASSTTLGQQAEETQYF. In nucleotides, the CDR3 is TGTGCCAGCTCAACCACCCTGGGACAGCAAGCGGAGGAGACCCAGTACTTC. The J gene is TRBJ2-5, the V gene TRBV18; 7 bases agree with TRBD1. V lost 5 bases to trimming and J lost 5 bases; unmatched junction nucleotides: 17. This CDR3 is built from 17 residues. Germline V gene lookup returns CDR1 KGHSH and CDR2 LQKENI.

This chain uses TRBV5-6 with TRBJ2-1; D remains ambiguous. This CDR3 is built from 11 residues. V was clipped by 0 bases and J by 6 bases, with 1 base between them. Germline loops: CDR1 SGHDT, CDR2 YYEEEE. CDR3 residues: CASSLGNEQFF. The DNA for the CDR3 is TGTGCCAGCAGCTTGGGCAATGAGCAGTTCTTC.

This chain connects TRBV6-5 to TRBJ2-5, with 9 bases identical to TRBD1. Germline V gene data show CDR1 as MNHEY and CDR2 as SVGAGI. The trim removed 5 bases at V and 2 bases at J, leaving 6 bases unmatched. This CDR3 is 15 amino acids long. The DNA of the CDR3 is TGTGCCAGCAGTGCCACAGGGGGCATTCAAGAGACCCAGTACTTC. It specifies CASSATGGIQETQYF.

This clone was detected only a few times. This chain links TRBV28 with TRBJ1-4; no clear D. Germline loops: CDR1 MDHEN, CDR2 SYDVKM. CDR3 length: 15 amino acids. V lost 6 bases and J lost 2, with 13 bases in between. The CDR3 loop reads CASSLSGWTNEKLFF. CDR3 nucleotides: TGTGCCAGCAGCCTTTCGGGGTGGACTAATGAAAAACTGTTTTTT.

This chain joins TRBV29-1 and TRBJ2-3; 16 bases align to TRBD2. V gave up 6 bases and J gave up 2 bases; unmatched junction bases: 5. Per germline, CDR1 SQVTM and CDR2 ANQGSEA. This CDR3 region has 16 residues. The CDR3 region is CSVLGTSGRDTDTQYF. The DNA for the CDR3 is TGCAGCGTCCTTGGGACTAGCGGGAGGGACACAGATACGCAGTATTTT.

The chain links TRBV29-1 to TRBJ2-2; TRBD2 agrees at 7 bases. Trimming removed 3 bases from V and 5 bases from J; junction bases left unmatched: 12. Germline CDR1 and CDR2: SQVTM and ANQGSEA. The CDR3 covers 16 residues. The CDR3 loop is CSVESRGSRGTGELFF. CDR3 bases: TGCAGCGTTGAGTCTCGCGGGAGTCGGGGGACCGGGGAGCTGTTTTTT.

This clone was recorded only once. CDR3 in amino acids: CASSLALGLSGELFF. CDR3 nucleotide sequence: TGTGCCAGCAGCTTGGCCCTTGGTCTTAGCGGGGAGCTGTTTTTT. The rearrangement uses TRBV5-6 and TRBJ2-2; D unclear. Trimming removed 0 bases at V and 7 bases at J, with 13 bases between. CDR3 length equals 15 residues. The germline V gene has CDR1 SGHDT and CDR2 YYEEEE.

The sample holds a few counts of this clone. This chain uses TRBV21-1 with TRBJ2-7; TRBD2, the D gene given by the table, was not confirmed from the DNA. TRBV21-1 is classified as a pseudogene. The CDR3 spans 15 residues. CDR3 in DNA: TGTGCCAGCAGCAAACTTAGCGGGGGTGGTAACGAGCAGTACTTC. Amino acids: CASSKLSGGGNEQYF.

The chain carries TRBV7-9 and TRBJ1-5; no reliable D call. V was cut by 2 bases and J by 4 bases, with 6 bases left in between. In germline, CDR1 is SEHNR, CDR2 FQNEAQ (reference sequence). There are 13 residues in the CDR3. The CDR3 here is CASSLSGNQPQHF. The DNA for the CDR3 is TGTGCCAGCAGCTTATCGGGGAATCAGCCCCAGCATTTT.

J is TRBJ2-3 and V is TRBV30; TRBD1 agrees at 7 bases. The germline gives CDR1 GTSNPN, CDR2 SVGIG (reference sequence). The CDR3 contains 13 residues. Trimming removed 8 bases from V and 1 base from J; junction bases left unmatched: 6. CDR3 protein: CALRDSRTDTQYF. The CDR3 DNA follows: TGTGCCCTCCGGGACAGTCGCACAGATACGCAGTATTTT.

The chain recombines TRBV4-1 with TRBJ1-2; possibly TRBD1 for D (6 bases). Germline V lookup: CDR1 MGHRA, CDR2 YSYEKL. Trimming stripped 0 bases from V and 1 base from J, with 9 bases between. The CDR3 loop spans 15 amino acids. DNA of the CDR3: TGCGCCAGCAGCCAAGATCCCAGGGGTAACTATGGCTACACCTTC. This translates into CASSQDPRGNYGYTF.

The chain joins TRBV27 to TRBJ2-5, with TRBD2 matching over 10 bases. V lost 6 bases to trimming and J lost 2 bases; unmatched junction nucleotides: 3. Germline loops: CDR1 MNHEY, CDR2 SMNVEV (reference sequence). CDR3 length equals 14 residues. CDR3 DNA sequence: TGTGCCAGCAGCTGGACTAGCGGACAAGAGACCCAGTACTTC. Protein product: CASSWTSGQETQYF.

This clone was counted once. This rearrangement joins TRBV13 to TRBJ2-7, with D tentatively TRBD2 (6 bases). The CDR3 is 14 amino acids. CDR1 PRHDT and CDR2 FYEKMQ come from the germline V gene (reference sequence). Trimming took 4 bases from V and 6 from J, leaving 16 bases between them. The CDR3 sequence: CASSSGLSGFEQYF. The CDR3 DNA sequence: TGTGCCAGCAGCTCCGGATTGAGCGGGTTCGAGCAGTACTTC.

The chain uses TRBV30 and TRBJ2-7, with 11 positions matching TRBD1. CDR3 length: 14 amino acids. CDR1 and CDR2 (germline): GTSNPN, SVGIG (reference sequence). V lost 5 bases to trimming and J lost 0 bases; unmatched junction nucleotides: 3. CDR3 bases: TGTGCCTGGGAAGGGACAGGGGGCTCCTACGAGCAGTACTTC. Translated, it gives CAWEGTGGSYEQYF.

The chain recombines TRBV11-2 with TRBJ2-4; the D gene could be TRBD1 or TRBD2 (5 bases each). Germline values: CDR1 SGHAT, CDR2 FQNNGV. This CDR3 is built from 15 residues. V was shortened by 1 base and J by 7 bases, with 14 bases between the two germline ends. CDR3 sequence reads: CASSLAGLGVNIQYF. The DNA for the CDR3 is TGTGCCAGCAGCTTAGCGGGGTTGGGGGTGAACATTCAGTACTTC.

This clone was counted once. Other DNA sequences from this sample encode an identical CDR3 as well. The genes are TRBV30 and TRBJ2-7, with a tentative D call TRBD2 (6 bases). Trimming shortened V by 0 bases and J by 2 bases, and 11 bases separated the two germline ends. Germline CDR1 reads GTSNPN; CDR2 reads SVGIG (reference sequence). This CDR3 has 14 residues. CDR3 sequence reads: CAWSVGTGAYEQYF. The CDR3 DNA reads TGTGCCTGGAGTGTAGGTACGGGAGCCTACGAGCAGTACTTC.

V usage is TRBV27 and J usage is TRBJ2-1; possible D gene TRBD2, 6 bases. Trimming cost V 5 bases and J 0 bases, with 8 bases left between them. The CDR3 totals 14 residues. Germline loops: CDR1 MNHEY, CDR2 SMNVEV (reference sequence). This CDR3 reads CASSPGSSYNEQFF. The CDR3 region has the DNA TGTGCCAGCAGTCCCGGGAGCTCCTACAATGAGCAGTTCTTC.

The chain carries TRBV30 and TRBJ1-5, with D unclear. CDR1 is GTSNPN and CDR2 is SVGIG in the germline V gene (reference sequence). There are 15 residues in the CDR3. With 5 bases removed from V and 6 bases from J, the gap between germline ends came to 20 bases. CDR3 sequence reads: CAWGRRGLGGQPQHF. The CDR3, as DNA: TGTGCCTGGGGCCGGCGGGGTCTTGGCGGTCAGCCCCAGCATTTT.